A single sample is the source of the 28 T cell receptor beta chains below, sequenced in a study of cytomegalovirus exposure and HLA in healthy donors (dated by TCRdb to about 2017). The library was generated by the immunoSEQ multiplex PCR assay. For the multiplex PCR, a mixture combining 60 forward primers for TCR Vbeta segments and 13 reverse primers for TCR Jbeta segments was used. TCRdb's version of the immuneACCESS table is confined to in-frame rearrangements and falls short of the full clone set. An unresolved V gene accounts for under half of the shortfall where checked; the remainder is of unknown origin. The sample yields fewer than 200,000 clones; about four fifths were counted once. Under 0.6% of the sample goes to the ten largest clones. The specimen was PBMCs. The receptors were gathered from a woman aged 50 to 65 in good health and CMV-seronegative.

The CDR3 reads CSVDSGYEQYF. The CDR3 bases are TGCAGCGTGGACAGTGGCTACGAGCAGTACTTC. V and J are TRBV29-1 and TRBJ2-7, with D possibly TRBD1 on 6 matching bases. In germline, CDR1 is SQVTM, CDR2 ANQGSEA. The V gene lost 6 bases and the J gene lost 3 bases, with 9 bases spanning the gap. This CDR3 comprises 11 residues.

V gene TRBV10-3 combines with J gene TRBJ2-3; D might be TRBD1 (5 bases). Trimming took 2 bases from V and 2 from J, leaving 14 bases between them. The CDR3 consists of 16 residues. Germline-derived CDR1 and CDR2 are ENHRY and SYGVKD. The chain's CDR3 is CAISERLGALTDTQYF. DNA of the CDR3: TGTGCCATCAGTGAGCGTCTTGGGGCGCTCACAGATACGCAGTATTTT.

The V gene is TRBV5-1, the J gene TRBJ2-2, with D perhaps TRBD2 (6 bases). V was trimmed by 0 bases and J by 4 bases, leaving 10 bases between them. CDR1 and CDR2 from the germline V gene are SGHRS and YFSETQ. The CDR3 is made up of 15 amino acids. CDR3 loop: CASSLVAGSTGELFF. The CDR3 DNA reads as TGCGCCAGCAGCTTGGTTGCGGGGTCCACCGGGGAGCTGTTTTTT.

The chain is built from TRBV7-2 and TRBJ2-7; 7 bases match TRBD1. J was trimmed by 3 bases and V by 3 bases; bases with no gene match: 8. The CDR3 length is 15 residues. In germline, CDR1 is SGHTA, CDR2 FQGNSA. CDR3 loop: CASSFTGTEHYEQYF. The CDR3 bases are TGTGCCAGCAGCTTCACCGGGACAGAACACTACGAGCAGTACTTC.

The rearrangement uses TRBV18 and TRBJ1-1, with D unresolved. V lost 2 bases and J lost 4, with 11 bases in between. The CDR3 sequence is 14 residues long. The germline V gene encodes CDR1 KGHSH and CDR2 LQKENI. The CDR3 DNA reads TGTGCCAGCTCACCAGATCCCCTGAGCACTGAAGCTTTCTTT. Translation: CASSPDPLSTEAFF.

CDR3 protein: CASSPGLAGGYNEQFF. The CDR3 DNA reads TGCGCCAGCAGCCCCGGACTAGCGGGAGGGTACAATGAGCAGTTCTTC. This sequence joins TRBV5-1 and TRBJ2-1; TRBD2 matches 15 bases. The germline CDR1 and CDR2 sequences are SGHRS and YFSETQ. The CDR3 covers 16 residues. The V and J ends lost 4 bases and 4 bases, in that order; junction bases with no gene match: 3.

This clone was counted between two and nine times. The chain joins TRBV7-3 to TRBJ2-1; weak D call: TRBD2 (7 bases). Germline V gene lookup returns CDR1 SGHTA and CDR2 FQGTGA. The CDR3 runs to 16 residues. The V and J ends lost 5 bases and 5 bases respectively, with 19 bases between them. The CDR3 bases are TGTGCCAGCAGCCATAGGGGGGGGGTAGCGGACAATGAGCAGTTCTTC. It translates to CASSHRGGVADNEQFF.

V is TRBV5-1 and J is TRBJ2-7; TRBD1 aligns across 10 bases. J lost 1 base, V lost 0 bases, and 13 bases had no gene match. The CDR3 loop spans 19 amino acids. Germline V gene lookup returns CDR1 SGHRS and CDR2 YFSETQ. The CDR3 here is CASSLGLGTGVPSSYEQYF. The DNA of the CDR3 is TGCGCCAGCAGCTTGGGATTGGGGACAGGGGTCCCTTCTTCCTACGAGCAGTACTTC.

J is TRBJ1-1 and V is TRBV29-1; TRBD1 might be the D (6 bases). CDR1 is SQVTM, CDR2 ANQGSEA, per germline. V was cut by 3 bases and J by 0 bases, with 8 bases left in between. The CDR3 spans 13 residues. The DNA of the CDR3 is TGCAGCGTTGAGGGGGACATGAACACTGAAGCTTTCTTT. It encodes CSVEGDMNTEAFF.

The CDR3 loop is CASREIPTNTGELFF. The CDR3 DNA is TGTGCCAGCAGGGAGATACCAACGAACACCGGGGAGCTGTTTTTT. J is TRBJ2-2 and V is TRBV2; D unclear. V was trimmed by 6 bases and J by 0 bases, leaving 11 bases between them. CDR1 and CDR2 from the germline V gene are SNHLY and FYNNEI. This CDR3 spans 15 amino acids.

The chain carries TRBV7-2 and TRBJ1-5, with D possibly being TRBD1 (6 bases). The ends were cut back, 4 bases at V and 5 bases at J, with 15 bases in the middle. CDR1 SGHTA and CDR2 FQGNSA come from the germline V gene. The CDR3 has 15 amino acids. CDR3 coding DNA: TGTGCCAGCAGCTCTTCTTCGGACAGCTATCAGCCCCAGCATTTT. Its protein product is CASSSSSDSYQPQHF.

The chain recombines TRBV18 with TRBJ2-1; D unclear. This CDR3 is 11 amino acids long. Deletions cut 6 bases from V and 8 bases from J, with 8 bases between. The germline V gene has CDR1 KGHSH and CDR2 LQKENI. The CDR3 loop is CASSPTYEQFF. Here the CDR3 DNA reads TGTGCCAGCTCGCCGACTTATGAGCAGTTCTTC.

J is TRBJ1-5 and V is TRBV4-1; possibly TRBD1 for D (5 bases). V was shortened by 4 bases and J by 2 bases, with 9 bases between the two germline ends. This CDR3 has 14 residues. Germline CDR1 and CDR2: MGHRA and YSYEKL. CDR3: CASSPQGGNQPQHF. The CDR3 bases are TGCGCCAGCAGCCCCCAAGGGGGCAATCAGCCCCAGCATTTT.

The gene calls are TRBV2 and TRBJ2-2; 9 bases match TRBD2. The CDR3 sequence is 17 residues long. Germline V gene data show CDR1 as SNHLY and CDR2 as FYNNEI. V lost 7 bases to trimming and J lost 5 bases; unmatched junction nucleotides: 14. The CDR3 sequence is CASTRGTRGGGTGELFF. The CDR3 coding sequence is TGTGCCAGCACCCGCGGCACGCGGGGGGGCGGTACCGGGGAGCTGTTTTTT.

CDR3 loop: CASSTSPGLADYEQYF. In nucleotides, the CDR3 is TGTGCCAGCAGTACATCCCCGGGACTAGCGGACTACGAGCAGTACTTC. The J gene is TRBJ2-7, the V gene TRBV2, with 11 nucleotides matching TRBD2. Germline CDR1 and CDR2: SNHLY and FYNNEI. This CDR3 is built from 16 residues. After removal of 5 bases from V and 3 bases from J, the junction contained 9 bases not matched to a gene.

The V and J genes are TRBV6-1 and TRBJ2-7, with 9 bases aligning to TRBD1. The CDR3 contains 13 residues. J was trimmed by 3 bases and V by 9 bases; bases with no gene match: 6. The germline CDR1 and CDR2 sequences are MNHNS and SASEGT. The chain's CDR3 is CASTTGGGYEQYF. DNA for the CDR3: TGTGCCAGTACGACAGGGGGAGGCTACGAGCAGTACTTC.

Here the CDR3 reads CASKLDGSHGGWFSNEQFF. The CDR3 DNA sequence: TGTGCCAGCAAGTTGGACGGGTCTCACGGGGGGTGGTTTAGCAATGAGCAGTTCTTC. The chain combines TRBV27 with TRBJ2-1, with 7 bases identical to TRBD2. After removal of 7 bases from V and 6 bases from J, the junction contained 24 bases not matched to a gene. CDR3 length equals 19 residues. Per the germline V gene, CDR1 is MNHEY and CDR2 is SMNVEV (reference sequence).

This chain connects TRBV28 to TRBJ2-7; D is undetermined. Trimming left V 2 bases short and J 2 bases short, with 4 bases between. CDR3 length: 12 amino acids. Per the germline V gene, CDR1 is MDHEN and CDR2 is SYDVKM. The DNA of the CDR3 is TGTGCCAGCAGTTTAGCGGCCTACGAGCAGTACTTC. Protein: CASSLAAYEQYF.

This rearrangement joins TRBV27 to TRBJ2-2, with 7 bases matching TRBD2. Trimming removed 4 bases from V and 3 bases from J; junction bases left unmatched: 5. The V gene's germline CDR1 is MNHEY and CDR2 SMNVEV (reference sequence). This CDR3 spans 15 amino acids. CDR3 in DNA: TGTGCCAGCAGTTCTGCGGGACTACACACCGGGGAGCTGTTTTTT. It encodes CASSSAGLHTGELFF.

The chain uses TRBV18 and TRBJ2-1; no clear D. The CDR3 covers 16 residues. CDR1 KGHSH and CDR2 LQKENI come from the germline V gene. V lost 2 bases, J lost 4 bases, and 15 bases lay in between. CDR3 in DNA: TGTGCCAGCTCACCAGTGGCTCCAAAAATATACAATGAGCAGTTCTTC. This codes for CASSPVAPKIYNEQFF.

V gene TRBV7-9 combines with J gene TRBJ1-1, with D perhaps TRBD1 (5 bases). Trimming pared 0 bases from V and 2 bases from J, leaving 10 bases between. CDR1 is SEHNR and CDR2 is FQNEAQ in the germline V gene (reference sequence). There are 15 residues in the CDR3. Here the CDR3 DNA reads TGTGCCAGCAGCTTAGCACTGGGGGGAAACACTGAAGCTTTCTTT. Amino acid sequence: CASSLALGGNTEAFF. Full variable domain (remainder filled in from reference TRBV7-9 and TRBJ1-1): DTGVSQNPRHKITKRGQNVTFRCDPISEHNRLYWYRQTLGQGPEFLTYFQNEAQLEKSRLLSDRFSAERPKGSFSTLEIQRTEQGDSAMYLCASSLALGGNTEAFFGQGTRLTVV.

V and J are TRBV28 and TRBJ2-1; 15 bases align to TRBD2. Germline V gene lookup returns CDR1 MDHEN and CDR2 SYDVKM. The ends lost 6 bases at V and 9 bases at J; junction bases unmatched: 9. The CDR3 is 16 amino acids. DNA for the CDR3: TGTGCCAGCAGAGCCCAGGGGACTAGCGGGAGGCCTGAGCAGTTCTTC. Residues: CASRAQGTSGRPEQFF.

The CDR3: CASSLRSRGYGYTF. DNA for the CDR3: TGTGCCAGCAGTTTAAGGTCCAGGGGGTATGGCTACACCTTC. The chain joins TRBV28 to TRBJ1-2; TRBD1 aligns across 7 bases. Losses at the gene ends were 2 bases for V and 5 bases for J; bases not matched to a gene: 5. Germline V gene data show CDR1 as MDHEN and CDR2 as SYDVKM. This CDR3 comprises 14 residues.

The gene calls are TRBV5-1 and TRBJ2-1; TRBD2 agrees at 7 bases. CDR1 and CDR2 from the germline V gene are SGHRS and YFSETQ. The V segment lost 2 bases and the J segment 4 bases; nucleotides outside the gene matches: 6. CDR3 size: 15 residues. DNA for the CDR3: TGCGCCAGCAGCTTAGGCGGGAGTGTTTACAATGAGCAGTTCTTC. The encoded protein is CASSLGGSVYNEQFF.

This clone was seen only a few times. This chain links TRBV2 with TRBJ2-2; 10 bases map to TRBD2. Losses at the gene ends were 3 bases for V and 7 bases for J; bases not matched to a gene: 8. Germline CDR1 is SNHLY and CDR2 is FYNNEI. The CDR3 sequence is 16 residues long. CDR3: CASSDGAAGGVGELFF. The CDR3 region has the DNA TGTGCCAGCAGTGATGGGGCAGCGGGAGGGGTCGGGGAGCTGTTTTTT.

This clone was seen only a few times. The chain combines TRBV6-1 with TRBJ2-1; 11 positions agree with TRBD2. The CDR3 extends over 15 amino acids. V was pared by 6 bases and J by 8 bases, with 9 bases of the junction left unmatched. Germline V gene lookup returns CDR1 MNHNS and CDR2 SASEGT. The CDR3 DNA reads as TGTGCCAGCAGGAAAATAGCGGGAGGGTCGGATGAGCAGTTCTTC. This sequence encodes CASRKIAGGSDEQFF.

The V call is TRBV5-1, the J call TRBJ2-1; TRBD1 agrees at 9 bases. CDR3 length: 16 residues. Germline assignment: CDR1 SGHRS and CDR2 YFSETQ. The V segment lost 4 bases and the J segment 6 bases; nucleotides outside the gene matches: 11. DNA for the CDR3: TGCGCCAGCAGCATTTCCGGGACAGGGATCGTCAATGAGCAGTTCTTC. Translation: CASSISGTGIVNEQFF.

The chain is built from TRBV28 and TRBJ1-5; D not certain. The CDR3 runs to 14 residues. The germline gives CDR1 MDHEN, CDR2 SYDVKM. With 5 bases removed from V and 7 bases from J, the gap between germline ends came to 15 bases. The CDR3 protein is CASSQTLGRQPQHF. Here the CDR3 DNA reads TGTGCCAGCAGTCAAACACTCGGGAGGCAGCCCCAGCATTTT.